This is a list of T cell receptor beta chains from one sample in a study of graft-versus-host responses after intestinal transplantation. Libraries were prepared by immunoSEQ multiplex PCR; TCRdb keeps only in-frame clonotypes and omits some of them. The table has tens of thousands of clones, 90% to 95% seen once; the top ten hold approximately 0.54%. No antigen is known for these receptors. The source material was unstimulated CD8+ T cells sorted from spleen or lymph node cells, sampled before intestinal transplant. The receptors derive from a human donor who received an intestinal transplant. CDR3s include the opening cysteine and the closing phenylalanine or tryptophan. D genes are given only for firm matches. The listing skips clone size in some rows; elsewhere it reads once, few, many or a size class.

>TRBJ2-6|NA|TRBV4-1|NA
CASSQTGRVLTF
TGCGCCAGCAGCCAGACAGGCCGGGTCCTGACTTTC
>TRBJ2-3|once|TRBV5-1|TRBD1
CASSGTGPDTQYF
TGCGCCAGCAGCGGGACAGGGCCAGATACGCAGTATTTT
>TRBJ2-7|NA|TRBV7-9|NA
CASSLLGGSIVEQYF
TGTGCCAGCAGCCTACTCGGGGGATCGATCGTCGAGCAGTACTTC
>TRBJ2-3|NA|TRBV2|TRBD1
CASIFRDRVIDTQYF
TGTGCCAGCATCTTCCGGGACAGGGTAATAGATACGCAGTATTTT
>TRBJ1-3|NA|TRBV19|TRBD1
CASSVPLPGQGRGNTIYF
TGTGCCAGTAGTGTTCCTCTCCCGGGACAGGGGAGAGGAAACACCATATATTTT
>TRBJ1-1|NA|TRBV5-6|TRBD1
CASSFPTGATEAFF
TGTGCCAGCAGCTTCCCTACAGGGGCCACTGAAGCTTTCTTT
>TRBJ2-2|NA|TRBV27|TRBD1
CASSQGAAGELFF
TGTGCCAGCAGTCAGGGGGCGGCCGGGGAGCTGTTTTTT
>TRBJ2-2|NA|TRBV27|TRBD1
CATGARGLDTGELFF
TGTGCCACCGGGGCCAGGGGGCTGGACACCGGGGAGCTGTTTTTT
>TRBJ2-2|NA|TRBV4-1|NA
CASSQAPTGELFF
TGCGCCAGCAGCCAAGCCCCTACCGGGGAGCTGTTTTTT
>TRBJ1-1|NA|TRBV11-2|NA
CASSLVDRPNTEAFF
TGTGCCAGCAGCTTAGTAGACAGACCGAACACTGAAGCTTTCTTT
>TRBJ1-2|NA|TRBV23-1|TRBD1
CASSHGPRTGCSYGYTF
TGCGCCAGCAGTCACGGCCCACGGACAGGCTGTTCCTATGGCTACACCTTC
>TRBJ2-7|NA|TRBV7-3|TRBD2
CASSGAGGSYEQYF
TGTGCCAGCAGCGGGGCGGGAGGATCCTACGAGCAGTACTTC
>TRBJ1-3|once|TRBV4-3|TRBD1
CASSQGRGSGNTIYF
TGCGCCAGCAGCCAAGGCAGGGGGTCTGGAAACACCATATATTTT
>TRBJ2-7|few|TRBV6-1|TRBD1
CASSVRGQTYEQYF
TGTGCCAGCAGTGTACGGGGACAGACCTACGAGCAGTACTTC
>TRBJ2-7|NA|TRBV5-6|NA
CASSLAGVGSYEQYF
TGTGCCAGCAGCTTGGCCGGCGTGGGGAGCTACGAGCAGTACTTC
>TRBJ1-1|NA|TRBV28|NA
CATAGTEAFF
TGTGCTACCGCGGGGACTGAAGCTTTCTTT
>TRBJ2-5|once|TRBV5-1|TRBD2
CASSWGLAGETQYF
TGCGCCAGCAGCTGGGGACTAGCGGGAGAGACCCAGTACTTC
>TRBJ2-3|NA|TRBV9|NA
CASSVTSSPTDTQYF
TGTGCCAGCAGCGTAACATCTAGCCCCACAGATACGCAGTATTTT
>TRBJ1-1|NA|TRBV29-1|NA
CSDGGAWNTEAFF
TGCAGTGATGGAGGGGCCTGGAACACTGAAGCTTTCTTT
>TRBJ2-7|NA|TRBV23-1|TRBD2
CASSQSGGTRFDEQYF
TGCGCCAGCAGTCAATCCGGGGGGACTCGCTTCGACGAGCAGTACTTC
>TRBJ2-3|once|TRBV29-1|NA
CSVEAGSDTQYF
TGCAGCGTTGAAGCAGGGTCCGATACGCAGTATTTT
>TRBJ1-1|NA|TRBV6-5|NA
CASSYRGNTEAFF
TGTGCCAGCAGTTACAGGGGGAACACTGAAGCTTTCTTT
>TRBJ1-1|NA|TRBV4-1|NA
CASSQDPFYGEYPGAEAFF
TGCGCCAGCAGCCAAGATCCGTTTTACGGGGAATACCCGGGGGCTGAAGCTTTCTTT
>TRBJ2-7|few|TRBV4-3|TRBD2
CASSQVSGDYEQYF
TGCGCCAGCAGCCAAGTCAGCGGGGACTACGAGCAGTACTTC
>TRBJ2-1|NA|TRBV28|TRBD2
CASSKPGLANEQFF
TGTGCCAGCAGCAAACCGGGACTAGCGAATGAGCAGTTCTTC
>TRBJ2-1|NA|TRBV18|NA
CASSLKPRGEYNEQFF
TGTGCCAGCTCACTGAAGCCCAGGGGGGAATACAATGAGCAGTTCTTC
>TRBJ1-5|NA|TRBV6-5|NA
CASTQGGNQPQHF
TGTGCCAGCACCCAGGGTGGGAATCAGCCCCAGCATTTT
>TRBJ2-1|NA|TRBV4-2|TRBD2
CASSQGLAGEQFF
TGTGCCAGCAGCCAAGGGCTAGCGGGAGAGCAGTTCTTC
>TRBJ2-4|NA|TRBV5-6|TRBD1
CASSPYGTDELAKNIQYF
TGTGCCAGCAGCCCCTACGGGACAGATGAACTAGCCAAAAACATTCAGTACTTC
>TRBJ1-6|NA|TRBV10-2|TRBD1
CASRDSSYNSPLHF
TGCGCCAGCCGGGACAGCTCCTATAATTCACCCCTCCACTTT
>TRBJ1-2|NA|TRBV6-5|NA
CASSYRTTANYGYTF
TGTGCCAGCAGTTACCGAACGACTGCGAACTATGGCTACACCTTC
>TRBJ1-5|NA|TRBV5-8|NA
CASTEHGLYSNQPQHF
TGTGCCAGCACTGAACATGGACTTTATAGCAATCAGCCCCAGCATTTT
>TRBJ1-1|NA|TRBV28|TRBD1
CASSLHPGQKNTEAFF
TGTGCCAGCAGTTTGCATCCGGGACAGAAGAACACTGAAGCTTTCTTT
>TRBJ2-2|NA|TRBV7-6|TRBD2
CASSPRPAGEYTGELFF
TGTGCCAGCAGCCCTAGGCCAGCGGGAGAGTACACCGGGGAGCTGTTTTTT
>TRBJ2-1|NA|TRBV15|NA
CATSRVGNEQFF
TGTGCCACCAGCAGAGTCGGCAATGAGCAGTTCTTC
>TRBJ1-5|NA|TRBV10-3|TRBD1
CATSGTGLAQPQHF
TGTGCCACCAGCGGGACAGGGCTCGCTCAGCCCCAGCATTTT
>TRBJ2-5|NA|TRBV30|TRBD1
CAWSVRWDRGPETQYF
TGTGCCTGGAGTGTAAGGTGGGACAGGGGTCCGGAGACCCAGTACTTC
>TRBJ2-2|NA|TRBV27|TRBD2
CASSPSILAGGPNTGELFF
TGTGCCAGCAGTCCCAGTATTCTAGCGGGAGGGCCGAACACCGGGGAGCTGTTTTTT
>TRBJ2-1|once|TRBV11-2|TRBD1
CASSPGTDNEQFF
TGTGCCAGCAGCCCCGGGACAGACAATGAGCAGTTCTTC